The TCR beta chain described here comes from a study of shared clonotypes between healthy human individuals. Original processing methods: Filtering differed since immunoSEQ provided only junctions, with no quality scores. TCRdb's copy holds only in-frame clones and misses some; the assay was immunoSEQ multiplex PCR. V, J and clone size are taken as reported in that table, and D and trimming were inferred from the DNA itself. Among roughly 2.6 million clones listed, over 85% were seen once. Trimming shortened V by 1 base and J by 5 bases, and 12 bases separated the two germline ends. The germline CDR1 and CDR2 sequences are SGHRS and YFSETQ. The CDR3 sequence is 14 residues long.

The chain has TRBV5-1 and TRBJ2-5; D gene unclear. This sequence originates from a man aged 18 to 30 in good health. The sequenced sample was naive CD4+ T cells sorted from blood. Specified subset: CD45RA+ positively selected. DNA for the CDR3: TGCGCCAGCAGCTTGTGGCTAGGTTCCGAGACCCAGTACTTC. Translated, it gives CASSLWLGSETQYF.